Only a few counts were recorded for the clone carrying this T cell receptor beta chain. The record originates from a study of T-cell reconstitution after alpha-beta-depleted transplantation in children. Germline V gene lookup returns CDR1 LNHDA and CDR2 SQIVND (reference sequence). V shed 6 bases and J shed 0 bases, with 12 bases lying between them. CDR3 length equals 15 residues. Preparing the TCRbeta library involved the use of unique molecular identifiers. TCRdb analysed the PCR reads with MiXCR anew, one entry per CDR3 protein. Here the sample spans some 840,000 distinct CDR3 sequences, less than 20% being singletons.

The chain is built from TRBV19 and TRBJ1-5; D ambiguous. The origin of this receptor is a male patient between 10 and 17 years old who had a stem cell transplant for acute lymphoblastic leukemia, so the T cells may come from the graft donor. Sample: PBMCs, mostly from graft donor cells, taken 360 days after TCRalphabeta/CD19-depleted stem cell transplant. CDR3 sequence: CASRPTRYSNQPQHF. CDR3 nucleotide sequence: TGTGCCAGTAGACCTACAAGATATAGCAATCAGCCCCAGCATTTT.